Below, 6 T cell receptor beta chains from the same sample are listed, as sequenced in a study of cytomegalovirus exposure and HLA in healthy donors. PCR involved 60 Vbeta and 13 Jbeta primers. The method was immunoSEQ multiplex PCR; TCRdb's version includes in-frame clones alone and lacks a portion of them. The sample holds 150,000 or so clones. The sample comprised PBMCs. Receptors were obtained from an older woman in good health and CMV-seronegative.

The V gene is TRBV4-1, the J gene TRBJ1-2, with 7 nucleotides matching TRBD1. The J segment lost 0 bases and the V segment lost 6 bases, leaving 4 bases of the junction unmatched. There are 14 residues in the CDR3. Germline assignment: CDR1 MGHRA and CDR2 YSYEKL. The CDR3 bases are TGCGCCAGCAGTGGACAGGAAGCTAACTATGGCTACACCTTC. Translating gives CASSGQEANYGYTF.

A remark on this clone: At the DNA level, this CDR3 is encoded by other sequences in the same sample as well. The chain couples TRBV19 to TRBJ2-7; 8 bases are shared with TRBD1. The CDR3 consists of 14 residues. Germline V gene lookup returns CDR1 LNHDA and CDR2 SQIVND (reference sequence). V lost 3 bases, J lost 4 bases, and 5 bases stayed unmatched. DNA of the CDR3: TGTGCCAGTAGTATGGGGACAGGAGGATACGAGCAGTACTTC. This translates into CASSMGTGGYEQYF.

The chain couples TRBV30 to TRBJ2-6; perhaps TRBD2 as D (5 bases). Trimming removed 2 bases from V and 4 bases from J, with 18 bases in between. This CDR3 spans 17 amino acids. CDR1 is GTSNPN and CDR2 is SVGIG in the germline V gene (reference sequence). The CDR3 DNA is TGTGCCTGGAGTAGACCGACACGGGGTCGAGGGGCCAACGTCCTGACTTTC. It specifies CAWSRPTRGRGANVLTF.

The chain has TRBV19 and TRBJ1-5, with a tentative D call TRBD1 (5 bases). This CDR3 has 13 amino acids. The germline V gene has CDR1 LNHDA and CDR2 SQIVND (reference sequence). Trimming pared 1 base from V and 11 bases from J, leaving 12 bases between. Written as DNA, the CDR3 is TGTGCCAGTAGTATAGGCAGGCTAGGGGCCCAGCATTTT. Residues: CASSIGRLGAQHF.

The rearrangement uses TRBV5-1 and TRBJ2-5; TRBD1 matches 10 bases. Germline CDR1 is SGHRS and CDR2 is YFSETQ. The CDR3 length is 14 residues. The V and J ends lost 3 bases and 3 bases, in that order; junction bases with no gene match: 2. CDR3 loop: CASSWTGGKETQYF. DNA of the CDR3: TGCGCCAGCAGCTGGACAGGGGGAAAAGAGACCCAGTACTTC.

V usage is TRBV7-9 and J usage is TRBJ1-4; 9 nucleotides align to TRBD1. CDR1 is SEHNR and CDR2 is FQNEAQ in the germline V gene (reference sequence). After removal of 5 bases from V and 3 bases from J, the junction contained 4 bases not matched to a gene. This CDR3 comprises 15 residues. The CDR3 region is CASSTGGLANEKLFF. The CDR3 DNA follows: TGTGCCAGCAGCACAGGGGGCCTCGCTAATGAAAAACTGTTTTTT.